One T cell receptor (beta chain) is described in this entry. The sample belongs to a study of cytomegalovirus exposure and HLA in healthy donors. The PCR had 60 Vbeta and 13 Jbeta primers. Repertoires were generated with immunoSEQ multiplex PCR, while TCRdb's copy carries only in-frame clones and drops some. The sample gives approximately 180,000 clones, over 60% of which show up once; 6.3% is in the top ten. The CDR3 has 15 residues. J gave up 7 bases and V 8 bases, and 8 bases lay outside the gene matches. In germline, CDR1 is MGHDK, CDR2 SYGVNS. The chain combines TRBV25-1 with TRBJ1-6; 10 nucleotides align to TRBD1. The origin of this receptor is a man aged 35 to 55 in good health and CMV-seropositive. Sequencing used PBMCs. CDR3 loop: CASRRQGARNSPLHF. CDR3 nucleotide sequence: TGTGCCAGCCGACGACAGGGGGCAAGAAATTCACCCCTCCACTTT.